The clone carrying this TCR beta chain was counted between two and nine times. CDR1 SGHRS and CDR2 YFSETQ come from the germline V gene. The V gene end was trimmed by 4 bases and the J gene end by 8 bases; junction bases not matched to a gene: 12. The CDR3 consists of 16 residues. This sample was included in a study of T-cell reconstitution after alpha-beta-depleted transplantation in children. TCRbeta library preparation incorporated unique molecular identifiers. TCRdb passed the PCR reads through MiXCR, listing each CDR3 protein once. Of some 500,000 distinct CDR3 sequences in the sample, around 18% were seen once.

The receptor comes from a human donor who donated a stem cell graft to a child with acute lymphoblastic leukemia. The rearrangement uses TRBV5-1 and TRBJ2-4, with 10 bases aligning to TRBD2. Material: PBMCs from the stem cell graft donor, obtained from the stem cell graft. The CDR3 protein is CASSGTLAGVTDIQYF. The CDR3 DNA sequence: TGCGCCAGCAGCGGGACTCTAGCGGGAGTTACAGACATTCAGTACTTC.